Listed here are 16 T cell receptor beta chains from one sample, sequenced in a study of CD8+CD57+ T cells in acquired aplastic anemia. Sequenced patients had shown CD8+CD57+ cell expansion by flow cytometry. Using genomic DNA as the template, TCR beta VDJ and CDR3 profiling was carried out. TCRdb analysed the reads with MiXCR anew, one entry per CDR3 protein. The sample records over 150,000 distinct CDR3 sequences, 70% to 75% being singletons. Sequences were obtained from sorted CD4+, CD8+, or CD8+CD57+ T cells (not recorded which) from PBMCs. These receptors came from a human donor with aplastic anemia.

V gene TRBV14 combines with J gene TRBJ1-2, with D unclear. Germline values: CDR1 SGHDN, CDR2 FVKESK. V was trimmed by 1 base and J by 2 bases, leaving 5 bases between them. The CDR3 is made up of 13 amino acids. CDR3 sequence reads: CASSQGRNYGYTF. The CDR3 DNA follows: TGTGCCAGCAGCCAAGGGCGCAACTATGGCTACACCTTC.

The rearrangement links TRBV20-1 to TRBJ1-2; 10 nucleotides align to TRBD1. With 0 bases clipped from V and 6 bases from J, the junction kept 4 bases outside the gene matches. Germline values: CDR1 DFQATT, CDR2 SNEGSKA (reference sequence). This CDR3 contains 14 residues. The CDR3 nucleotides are TGCAGTGCTAGAGATCTAGGGACAGGGGATGGCTACACCTTC. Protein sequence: CSARDLGTGDGYTF.

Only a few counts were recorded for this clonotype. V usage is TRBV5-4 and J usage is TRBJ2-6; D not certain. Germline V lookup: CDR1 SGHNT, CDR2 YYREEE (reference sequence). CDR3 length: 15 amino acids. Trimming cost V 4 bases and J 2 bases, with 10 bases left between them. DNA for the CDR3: TGTGCCAGCAGCCCCCCCACTGCTGGGGCCAACGTCCTGACTTTC. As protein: CASSPPTAGANVLTF.

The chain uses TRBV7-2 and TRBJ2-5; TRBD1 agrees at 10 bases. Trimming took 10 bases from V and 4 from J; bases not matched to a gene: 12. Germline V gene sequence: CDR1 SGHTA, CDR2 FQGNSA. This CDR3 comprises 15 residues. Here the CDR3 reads CAISEGQGTAETQYF. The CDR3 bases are TGTGCCATCAGTGAGGGACAGGGGACGGCAGAGACCCAGTACTTC.

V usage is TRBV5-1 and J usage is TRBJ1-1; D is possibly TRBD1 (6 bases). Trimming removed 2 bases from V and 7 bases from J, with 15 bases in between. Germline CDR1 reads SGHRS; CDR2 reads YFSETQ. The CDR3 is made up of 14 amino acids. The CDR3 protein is CASSLMTGSDEAFF. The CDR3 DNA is TGCGCCAGCAGCTTAATGACAGGCTCAGATGAAGCTTTCTTT. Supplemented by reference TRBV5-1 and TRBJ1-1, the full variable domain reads KAGVTQTPRYLIKTRGQQVTLSCSPISGHRSVSWYQQTPGQGLQFLFEYFSETQRNKGNFPGRFSGRQFSNSRSEMNVSTLELGDSALYLCASSLMTGSDEAFFGQGTRLTVV.

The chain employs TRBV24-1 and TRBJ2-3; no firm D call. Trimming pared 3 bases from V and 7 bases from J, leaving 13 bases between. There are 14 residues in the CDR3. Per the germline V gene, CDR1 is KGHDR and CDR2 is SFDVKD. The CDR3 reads CATSDMDGANTQYF. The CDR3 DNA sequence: TGTGCCACCAGTGATATGGACGGCGCAAATACGCAGTATTTT.

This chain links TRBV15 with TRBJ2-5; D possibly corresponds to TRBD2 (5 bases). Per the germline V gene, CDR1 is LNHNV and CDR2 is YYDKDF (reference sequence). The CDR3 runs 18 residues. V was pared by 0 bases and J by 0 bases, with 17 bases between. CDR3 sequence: CATSRDLGWGEYQETQYF. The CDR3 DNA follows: TGTGCCACCAGCAGAGATTTGGGATGGGGAGAGTACCAAGAGACCCAGTACTTC.

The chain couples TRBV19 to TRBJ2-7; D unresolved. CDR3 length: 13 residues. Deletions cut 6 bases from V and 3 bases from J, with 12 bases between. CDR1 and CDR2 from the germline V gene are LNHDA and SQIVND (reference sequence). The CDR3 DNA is TGTGCCAGTAGCCAGTTGGTCGGCTACGAGCAGTACTTC. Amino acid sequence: CASSQLVGYEQYF.

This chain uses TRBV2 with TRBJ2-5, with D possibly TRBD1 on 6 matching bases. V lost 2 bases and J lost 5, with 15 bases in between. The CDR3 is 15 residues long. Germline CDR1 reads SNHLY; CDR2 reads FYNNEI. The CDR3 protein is CASSESGLRGETQYF. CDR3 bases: TGTGCCAGCAGTGAATCAGGCCTGAGGGGGGAGACCCAGTACTTC. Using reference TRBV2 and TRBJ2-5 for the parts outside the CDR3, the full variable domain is EPEVTQTPSHQVTQMGQEVILRCVPISNHLYFYWYRQILGQKVEFLVSFYNNEISEKSEIFDDQFSVERPDGSNFTLKIRSTKLEDSAMYFCASSESGLRGETQYFGPGTRLLVL.

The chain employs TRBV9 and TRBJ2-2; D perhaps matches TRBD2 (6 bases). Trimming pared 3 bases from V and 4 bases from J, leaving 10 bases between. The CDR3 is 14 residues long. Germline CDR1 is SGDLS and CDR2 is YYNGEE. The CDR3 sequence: CASSAEGSTGELFF. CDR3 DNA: TGTGCCAGCAGCGCGGAGGGCTCCACCGGGGAGCTGTTTTTT.

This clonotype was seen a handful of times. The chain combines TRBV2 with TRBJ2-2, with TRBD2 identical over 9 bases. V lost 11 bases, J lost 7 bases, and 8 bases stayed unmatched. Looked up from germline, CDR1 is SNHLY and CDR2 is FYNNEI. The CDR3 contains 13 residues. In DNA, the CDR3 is TGTGCCGGGAGGGGAGCGGGAGGCGGGGAGCTGTTTTTT. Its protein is CAGRGAGGGELFF.

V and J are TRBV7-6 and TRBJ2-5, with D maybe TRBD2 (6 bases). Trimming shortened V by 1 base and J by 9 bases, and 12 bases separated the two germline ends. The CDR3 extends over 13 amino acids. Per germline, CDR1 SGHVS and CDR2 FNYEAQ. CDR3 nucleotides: TGTGCCAGCAGCTTAGGACAGTGGAGGGCCCAGTACTTC. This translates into CASSLGQWRAQYF.

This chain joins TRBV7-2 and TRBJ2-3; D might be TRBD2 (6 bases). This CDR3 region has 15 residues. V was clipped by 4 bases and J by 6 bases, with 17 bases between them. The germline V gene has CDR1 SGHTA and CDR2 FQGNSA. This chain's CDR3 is CASSSPGTPMDTQYF. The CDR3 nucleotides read TGTGCCAGCAGCTCACCCGGGACTCCCATGGATACGCAGTATTTT.

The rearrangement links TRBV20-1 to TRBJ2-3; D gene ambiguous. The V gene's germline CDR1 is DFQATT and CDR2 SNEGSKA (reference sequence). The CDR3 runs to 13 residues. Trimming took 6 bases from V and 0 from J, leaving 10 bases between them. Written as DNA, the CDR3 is TGCAGTGCCAACGTCGGGAGCACAGATACGCAGTATTTT. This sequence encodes CSANVGSTDTQYF.

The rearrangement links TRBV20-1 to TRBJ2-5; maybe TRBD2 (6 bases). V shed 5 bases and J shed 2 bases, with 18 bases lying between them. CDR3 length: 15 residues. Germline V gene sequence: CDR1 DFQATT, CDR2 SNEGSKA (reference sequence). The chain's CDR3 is CSAGKPGLGQETQYF. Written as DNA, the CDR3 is TGCAGTGCTGGTAAACCGGGACTGGGACAAGAGACCCAGTACTTC.

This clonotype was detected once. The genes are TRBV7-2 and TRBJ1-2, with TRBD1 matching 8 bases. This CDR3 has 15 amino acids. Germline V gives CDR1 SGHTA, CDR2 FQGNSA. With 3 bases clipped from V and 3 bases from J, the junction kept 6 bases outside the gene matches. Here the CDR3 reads CASSLQGASDYGYTF. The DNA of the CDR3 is TGTGCCAGCAGCTTGCAGGGGGCCTCAGACTATGGCTACACCTTC.